This is a list of T cell receptor beta chains from one sample in a study of blood T cell repertoires in COVID-19. Produced via immunoSEQ multiplex PCR; TCRdb's table is partial and in-frame only. Of about 70,000 clones detected, roughly 84% appear once; the ten largest clones hold less than 8%. The sample consisted of peripheral blood. The receptors originated from a man aged 25-40 years with COVID-19, enrolled during active disease. Both conserved end residues are part of each CDR3. D genes are given only for firm matches. Clone size is given for some rows only: seen once, a few or many times, or a class if the clone is expanded.

d_call: NA
j_call: TRBJ1-1
v_call: TRBV2
clone_size: NA
cdr3_aa: CASRSQGRGRNTEAFF
cdr3_nt: TGTGCCAGCAGATCCCAGGGGCGAGGGAGGAACACTGAAGCTTTCTTT

d_call: NA
j_call: TRBJ1-1
v_call: TRBV11-2
clone_size: NA
cdr3_aa: CASSPRSGANTEAFF
cdr3_nt: TGTGCCAGCAGCCCCCGGAGTGGGGCGAACACTGAAGCTTTCTTT

d_call: NA
j_call: TRBJ1-6
v_call: TRBV7-3
clone_size: NA
cdr3_aa: CASSSSTESPLHF
cdr3_nt: TGTGCCAGCAGCTCCTCGACGGAGTCACCCCTCCACTTT

d_call: NA
j_call: TRBJ2-3
v_call: TRBV4-2
clone_size: few
cdr3_aa: CASSQEWRDGTDTQYF
cdr3_nt: TGTGCCAGCAGCCAAGAATGGCGGGACGGCACAGATACGCAGTATTTT

d_call: NA
j_call: TRBJ1-4
v_call: TRBV19
clone_size: NA
cdr3_aa: CASSWRIPNEKLFF
cdr3_nt: TGTGCCAGTAGTTGGAGAATCCCCAATGAAAAACTGTTTTTT

d_call: NA
j_call: TRBJ2-2
v_call: TRBV10-3
clone_size: NA
cdr3_aa: CAAAGGREELFF
cdr3_nt: TGTGCCGCCGCAGGCGGCAGGGAGGAGCTGTTTTTT

d_call: NA
j_call: TRBJ2-7
v_call: TRBV4-1
clone_size: NA
cdr3_aa: CASSPAVAGEYEQYF
cdr3_nt: TGCGCCAGCAGCCCGGCTGTGGCAGGGGAGTACGAGCAGTACTTC

d_call: NA
j_call: TRBJ1-5
v_call: TRBV28
clone_size: NA
cdr3_aa: CASSPRESWPQHF
cdr3_nt: TGTGCCAGCAGCCCTCGGGAAAGTTGGCCCCAGCATTTT

d_call: TRBD1
j_call: TRBJ2-6
v_call: TRBV19
clone_size: few
cdr3_aa: CASKGQGSGANVLTF
cdr3_nt: TGTGCCAGTAAGGGACAGGGATCTGGGGCCAACGTCCTGACTTTC

d_call: NA
j_call: TRBJ1-1
v_call: TRBV19
clone_size: few
cdr3_aa: CASSTRLESREAFF
cdr3_nt: TGTGCCAGTAGCACTCGCTTAGAGAGCCGGGAAGCTTTCTTT

d_call: NA
j_call: TRBJ1-2
v_call: TRBV19
clone_size: NA
cdr3_aa: CATRRTLDGYTF
cdr3_nt: TGTGCAACCCGGCGGACACTGGATGGCTACACCTTC

d_call: NA
j_call: TRBJ2-5
v_call: TRBV2
clone_size: NA
cdr3_aa: CASSAGGGRETQYF
cdr3_nt: TGTGCCAGCAGTGCCGGAGGAGGGAGGGAGACCCAGTACTTC

d_call: NA
j_call: TRBJ1-1
v_call: TRBV10-3
clone_size: NA
cdr3_aa: CAIRGALNTEAFF
cdr3_nt: TGTGCCATCAGAGGGGCTCTGAACACTGAAGCTTTCTTT

d_call: TRBD1
j_call: TRBJ2-1
v_call: TRBV27
clone_size: NA
cdr3_aa: CASWTGAYNEQFF
cdr3_nt: TGTGCCAGCTGGACAGGGGCCTACAATGAGCAGTTCTTC

d_call: NA
j_call: TRBJ1-1
v_call: TRBV6-6
clone_size: NA
cdr3_aa: CASSYSFEGGKTEAFF
cdr3_nt: TGTGCCAGCAGTTACTCTTTTGAGGGAGGGAAGACTGAAGCTTTCTTT

d_call: TRBD1
j_call: TRBJ1-1
v_call: TRBV27
clone_size: NA
cdr3_aa: CASSRTLQGADEAFF
cdr3_nt: TGTGCCAGCAGTCGTACATTACAGGGGGCGGATGAAGCTTTCTTT

d_call: TRBD1
j_call: TRBJ2-7
v_call: TRBV5-6
clone_size: NA
cdr3_aa: CASSLVPGQGIYEQYF
cdr3_nt: TGTGCCAGCAGCTTGGTACCGGGACAGGGCATCTACGAGCAGTACTTC

d_call: TRBD1
j_call: TRBJ1-1
v_call: TRBV7-8
clone_size: medium-sized
cdr3_aa: CASSKGQKNTEAFF
cdr3_nt: TGTGCCAGCAGCAAGGGACAGAAGAACACTGAAGCTTTCTTT

d_call: NA
j_call: TRBJ1-2
v_call: TRBV19
clone_size: NA
cdr3_aa: CASSTRQGYNGYTF
cdr3_nt: TGTGCCAGTAGCACACGCCAGGGGTATAATGGCTACACCTTC

d_call: NA
j_call: TRBJ1-1
v_call: TRBV10-3
clone_size: NA
cdr3_aa: CAISDRGTGAFF
cdr3_nt: TGTGCCATCAGTGATCGGGGGACCGGTGCTTTCTTT

d_call: NA
j_call: TRBJ1-6
v_call: TRBV28
clone_size: NA
cdr3_aa: CASSFRQLRSPLHF
cdr3_nt: TGTGCCAGCAGTTTCAGGCAGTTAAGATCACCCCTCCACTTT

d_call: NA
j_call: TRBJ1-1
v_call: TRBV28
clone_size: NA
cdr3_aa: CASSLPTSRGAFF
cdr3_nt: TGTGCCAGCAGTTTACCTACATCAAGAGGGGCTTTCTTT

d_call: TRBD2
j_call: TRBJ2-7
v_call: TRBV7-8
clone_size: NA
cdr3_aa: CASSTKGTSGSEQYF
cdr3_nt: TGTGCCAGCAGCACAAAGGGGACTAGCGGGAGCGAGCAGTACTTC

d_call: NA
j_call: TRBJ1-5
v_call: TRBV19
clone_size: many
cdr3_aa: CASSRGNQPQHF
cdr3_nt: TGTGCCAGTAGTCGAGGCAATCAGCCCCAGCATTTT

d_call: NA
j_call: TRBJ2-3
v_call: TRBV19
clone_size: NA
cdr3_aa: CASSIGRGKSTDTQYF
cdr3_nt: TGTGCCAGTAGTATAGGTCGCGGGAAATCCACAGATACGCAGTATTTT

d_call: TRBD1
j_call: TRBJ1-6
v_call: TRBV2
clone_size: NA
cdr3_aa: CASSRGQNNSPLHF
cdr3_nt: TGTGCCAGCAGTAGGGGACAGAATAATTCACCCCTCCACTTT